This T cell receptor (beta chain) was retrieved from a study of blood T cell repertoires in COVID-19. Overall study: Acute and convalescent COVID-19 samples came from the United States, Italy and Spain.

The authors' processing: Scientists estimated how many nucleated cells there were by amplifying reference gene primers. The data were produced by immunoSEQ multiplex PCR, yet TCRdb's version contains in-frame clones alone and is incomplete. For V, J and clone size, that table is used; D and trimming come from the DNA. Of around 150,000 clones listed, around 87% were seen once; the top ten hold around 4.5%. The CDR3 spans 15 residues. Germline lookup yields CDR1 SEHNR and CDR2 FQNEAQ (reference sequence). Trimming shortened V by 4 bases and J by 2 bases, and 15 bases separated the two germline ends. This TCR was sampled from a woman aged 40-49 years with acute or convalescent COVID-19. The sequencing sample was made of peripheral blood. The chain joins TRBV7-9 to TRBJ2-7; TRBD2 is a possible D gene (6 bases). CDR3 protein: CASSSWGRRAYEQYF. The CDR3 region has the DNA TGTGCCAGCAGCTCTTGGGGTCGGAGGGCCTACGAGCAGTACTTC. Based on the CDR3 plus reference TRBV7-9 and TRBJ2-7, the full variable domain is DTGVSQNPRHKITKRGQNVTFRCDPISEHNRLYWYRQTLGQGPEFLTYFQNEAQLEKSRLLSDRFSAERPKGSFSTLEIQRTEQGDSAMYLCASSSWGRRAYEQYFGPGTRLTVT.